The T cell receptor (beta chain) described here comes from a study of blood T cells in healthy people across ages. Regarding the study as a whole: When set beside aged donors, long-lived donors presented more naive CD4+ cells and higher diversity.

In the case of this clonotype: As yet, its antigen is unknown.

For the second PCR, which ran for 7 to 11 cycles, a sample-barcoded 5' primer and a J-beta primer mix were used. TCRdb reprocessed the 5' RACE reads with MiXCR, giving one entry per CDR3 protein. Here the sample spans 1.5 million to 2 million distinct CDR3 sequences, about two fifths being singletons. Donors were systemically healthy Caucasian individuals from Russia aged roughly 6 to 90 years. J was trimmed by 1 base and V by 8 bases; bases with no gene match: 1. The CDR3 has 12 amino acids. Germline V gene data show CDR1 as SEHNR and CDR2 as FQNEAQ (reference sequence). This sequence originates from a human donor in good health. The gene calls are TRBV7-9 and TRBJ1-1; TRBD1 matches at 7 bases. Specimen: blood. Here the CDR3 reads CASQGGNTEAFF. Here the CDR3 DNA reads TGTGCCAGCCAGGGGGGGAACACTGAAGCTTTCTTT. Using reference TRBV7-9 and TRBJ1-1 for the parts outside the CDR3, the full variable domain is DTGVSQNPRHKITKRGQNVTFRCDPISEHNRLYWYRQTLGQGPEFLTYFQNEAQLEKSRLLSDRFSAERPKGSFSTLEIQRTEQGDSAMYLCASQGGNTEAFFGQGTRLTVV.